The next 32 T cell receptor beta chains were all read from a single sample in a study of T cells in localized non-small cell lung cancer. This table comes from immunoSEQ multiplex PCR, and its TCRdb copy is limited to in-frame clones, with some not included. This sample has 15,000 or so clones, with about 89% found just once. The sample in question was peripheral blood mononuclear cells, obtained before any cancer treatment. All receptors come from a male donor at least 60 years old with stage II lung adenocarcinoma.

The chain recombines TRBV7-3 with TRBJ2-2; D may be TRBD2 (6 bases). This CDR3 has 14 amino acids. Trimming removed 5 bases at V and 3 bases at J, with 10 bases between. Per germline, CDR1 SGHTA and CDR2 FQGTGA. The CDR3 sequence: CASSRGFDTGELFF. The CDR3 nucleotides are TGTGCCAGCAGCCGGGGGTTCGACACCGGGGAGCTGTTTTTT.

The chain uses TRBV5-1 and TRBJ2-3; D might be TRBD1 (5 bases). V was clipped by 5 bases and J by 4 bases, with 14 bases between them. The CDR3 is 14 amino acids. Germline V gene data show CDR1 as SGHRS and CDR2 as YFSETQ. The CDR3 is CASRWGGGADTQYF. The CDR3 DNA reads as TGCGCCAGCAGATGGGGCGGTGGTGCAGATACGCAGTATTTT.

The rearrangement links TRBV13 to TRBJ1-4; weak D call: TRBD1 (5 bases). V gave up 5 bases and J gave up 0 bases, with 13 bases separating them. The CDR3 contains 16 residues. Germline lookup yields CDR1 PRHDT and CDR2 FYEKMQ (reference sequence). The CDR3 coding sequence is TGTGCCAGCAGCCGGGGGGGTGAAGCAACTAATGAAAAACTGTTTTTT. Its protein is CASSRGGEATNEKLFF.

This clone has only one observation. This chain uses TRBV7-6 with TRBJ2-1; 9 bases agree with TRBD2. Germline CDR1 and CDR2: SGHVS and FNYEAQ. This CDR3 spans 16 amino acids. Trimming removed 0 bases from V and 3 bases from J; junction bases left unmatched: 3. The CDR3 spells CASSLAAGGSYNEQFF. The CDR3 DNA reads as TGTGCCAGCAGCTTAGCCGCGGGAGGGAGCTACAATGAGCAGTTCTTC.

The chain has TRBV6-1 and TRBJ2-7, with 10 positions matching TRBD2. The CDR3 covers 14 residues. Unmatched junction bases numbered 9, after V lost 9 bases and J lost 4 bases. CDR1 and CDR2 (germline): MNHNS, SASEGT. Here the CDR3 reads CASIPGTSEYEQYF. CDR3 nucleotides: TGTGCCAGTATCCCCGGGACTAGCGAATACGAGCAGTACTTC.

The chain couples TRBV11-1 to TRBJ2-5; 12 nucleotides match TRBD2. This CDR3 spans 16 amino acids. Germline values: CDR1 SGHAT, CDR2 FQDESV (reference sequence). Trimming took 0 bases from V and 2 from J; bases not matched to a gene: 1. As DNA, the CDR3 is TGTGCCAGCAGCTTAGCGGGACTAGCGGGTCAAGAGACCCAGTACTTC. Protein sequence: CASSLAGLAGQETQYF.

This sequence joins TRBV11-2 and TRBJ1-4; D not resolved. The V end lost 5 bases, the J end lost 4 bases, and 14 bases lay between the germline ends. From germline, CDR1 is SGHAT and CDR2 FQNNGV. This CDR3 region has 15 residues. CDR3 protein: CASSLSPKFNEKLFF. CDR3 in DNA: TGTGCCAGCAGCCTGTCGCCCAAGTTTAATGAAAAACTGTTTTTT.

In this sample, this clone turned up a few times. DNA for the CDR3: TGTGCCAGCAGTTCGCACCAGGCGACGGGCCCCAATCGGGCTTTCTTT. Its protein is CASSSHQATGPNRAFF. The rearrangement links TRBV28 to TRBJ1-1; D remains ambiguous. The CDR3 loop spans 16 amino acids. In germline, CDR1 is MDHEN, CDR2 SYDVKM. Trimming stripped 4 bases from V and 11 bases from J, with 26 bases between.

The chain combines TRBV19 with TRBJ2-5; D is unclear. The CDR3 runs to 13 residues. Germline V gene sequence: CDR1 LNHDA, CDR2 SQIVND (reference sequence). The ends were cut back, 3 bases at V and 2 bases at J, with 7 bases in the middle. CDR3 sequence (DNA): TGTGCCAGTAGTATCGGGCTGCAAGAGACCCAGTACTTC. This sequence encodes CASSIGLQETQYF.

This clone occurred once. This chain's CDR3 is CASREGTTGANVLTF. The CDR3 nucleotides read TGTGCCAGCAGAGAAGGGACAACTGGGGCCAACGTCCTGACTTTC. The V gene is TRBV27, the J gene TRBJ2-6; a weak D match, TRBD1 (6 bases). This CDR3 contains 15 residues. V dropped 6 bases and J dropped 2 bases, with 11 bases sitting between them. CDR1 MNHEY and CDR2 SMNVEV come from the germline V gene (reference sequence).

The chain is built from TRBV5-4 and TRBJ2-3; D is perhaps TRBD2 (6 bases). The V and J ends lost 4 bases and 0 bases respectively, with 15 bases between them. Looked up from germline, CDR1 is SGHNT and CDR2 is YYREEE (reference sequence). This CDR3 is built from 16 residues. The CDR3 nucleotides are TGTGCCAGCAGCCTAGGGCGGGGATCTAGCACAGATACGCAGTATTTT. Its translation: CASSLGRGSSTDTQYF.

The chain joins TRBV10-3 to TRBJ2-1, with D perhaps TRBD2 (6 bases). This CDR3 is built from 14 residues. With 0 bases removed from V and 7 bases from J, the gap between germline ends came to 10 bases. CDR1 and CDR2 from the germline V gene are ENHRY and SYGVKD. CDR3 region: CAISESKGLNEQFF. CDR3 nucleotide sequence: TGTGCCATCAGTGAGTCAAAGGGACTGAATGAGCAGTTCTTC.

This clone occurred once. The rearrangement joins TRBV28 to TRBJ2-2, with D perhaps TRBD2 (6 bases). With 6 bases removed from V and 4 bases from J, the gap between germline ends came to 24 bases. The CDR3 extends over 18 amino acids. Germline-derived CDR1 and CDR2 are MDHEN and SYDVKM. DNA for the CDR3: TGTGCCAGCAGACCTCTACCTTTTGCGGGGTCGGTCACCGGGGAGCTGTTTTTT. Translation: CASRPLPFAGSVTGELFF.

This clone was counted once. V usage is TRBV28 and J usage is TRBJ1-2; 7 bases align to TRBD1. The V gene end was trimmed by 6 bases and the J gene end by 3 bases; junction bases not matched to a gene: 10. Germline V gene data show CDR1 as MDHEN and CDR2 as SYDVKM. The CDR3 sequence is 15 residues long. The chain's CDR3 is CASRSQLDRDYGYTF. CDR3 in DNA: TGTGCCAGCAGAAGTCAACTAGACAGGGACTATGGCTACACCTTC.

The chain has TRBV7-6 and TRBJ2-1; possibly TRBD1 for D (6 bases). V was shortened by 5 bases and J by 1 base, with 9 bases between the two germline ends. The CDR3 is 14 residues long. Germline V gives CDR1 SGHVS, CDR2 FNYEAQ. DNA for the CDR3: TGTGCCAGCAGCCAGGGGCAGTCCTACAATGAGCAGTTCTTC. As protein: CASSQGQSYNEQFF.

This chain uses TRBV19 with TRBJ2-4, with D perhaps matching TRBD1 (6 bases). Germline assignment: CDR1 LNHDA and CDR2 SQIVND (reference sequence). V was cut by 5 bases and J by 3 bases, with 26 bases left in between. CDR3 size: 19 residues. The CDR3 nucleotides read TGTGCCAGTAGTCCCTCCCTAGGGGGAGCGGATCTGAGCAAAAACATTCAGTACTTC. Its protein product is CASSPSLGGADLSKNIQYF.

The gene calls are TRBV30 and TRBJ2-3; 7 positions agree with TRBD2. This CDR3 spans 14 amino acids. V dropped 1 base and J dropped 6; count of bases not matched to a gene: 7. Germline V lookup: CDR1 GTSNPN, CDR2 SVGIG (reference sequence). This chain's CDR3 is CAWSGGGSGDTQYF. The CDR3, as DNA: TGTGCCTGGAGTGGTGGCGGGAGTGGGGATACGCAGTATTTT.

This clone was recorded only once. The V and J genes are TRBV5-6 and TRBJ2-1; possibly TRBD1 for D (5 bases). V was pared by 3 bases and J by 10 bases, with 17 bases between. Germline CDR1 and CDR2: SGHDT and YYEEEE. The CDR3 contains 14 residues. DNA of the CDR3: TGTGCCAGCAGCTGGGCGACAGTGTACGAAGAGCAGTTCTTC. Encoded protein: CASSWATVYEEQFF.

The chain combines TRBV19 with TRBJ1-5; unclear D gene. In germline, CDR1 is LNHDA, CDR2 SQIVND (reference sequence). V lost 4 bases, J lost 4 bases, and 14 bases lay in between. This CDR3 region has 15 residues. The chain's CDR3 is CASSKLGELNQPQHF. In nucleotides, the CDR3 is TGTGCCAGTAGTAAGCTTGGGGAGTTGAATCAGCCCCAGCATTTT.

This chain links TRBV30 with TRBJ2-7; no firm D call. Germline V gives CDR1 GTSNPN, CDR2 SVGIG (reference sequence). This CDR3 has 13 residues. Trimming pared 3 bases from V and 6 bases from J, leaving 15 bases between. CDR3 sequence (DNA): TGTGCCTGGAGCCCTGACTTCAGGTCCGAGCAGTACTTC. It translates to CAWSPDFRSEQYF.

This clone was counted a single time. The chain uses TRBV27 and TRBJ2-1; possibly TRBD2 for D (5 bases). Germline values: CDR1 MNHEY, CDR2 SMNVEV (reference sequence). V lost 8 bases, J lost 6 bases, and 14 bases lay in between. This CDR3 spans 13 amino acids. Here the CDR3 reads CASGPGLSNEQFF. CDR3 DNA: TGTGCCAGCGGGCCCGGACTCTCCAATGAGCAGTTCTTC.

This rearrangement joins TRBV6-6 to TRBJ2-1; perhaps TRBD1 as D (6 bases). V was trimmed by 4 bases and J by 12 bases, leaving 16 bases between them. The CDR3 covers 13 residues. CDR1 is MNHNY and CDR2 is SVGAGI in the germline V gene (reference sequence). CDR3 residues: CASSSPAGGGQFF. CDR3 nucleotides: TGTGCCAGCAGTTCACCCGCTGGGGGCGGGCAGTTCTTC.

The J gene is TRBJ2-5, the V gene TRBV9; 7 bases fit TRBD1. V shed 4 bases, J shed 1 base, and the junction held 4 bases outside the gene matches. This CDR3 contains 14 residues. Germline V CDR1 and CDR2: SGDLS, YYNGEE. The CDR3 DNA is TGTGCCAGCAGCTCCGAGGGGGCCCAAGAGACCCAGTACTTC. Residues: CASSSEGAQETQYF.

This rearrangement joins TRBV25-1 to TRBJ1-1; D might be TRBD1 (5 bases). The germline gives CDR1 MGHDK, CDR2 SYGVNS. The CDR3 has 14 amino acids. Trimming took off 6 bases at V and 2 bases at J, with 13 bases between the two ends. CDR3 bases: TGTGCCAGCAGCCCGGGGCAGACCAACACTGAAGCTTTCTTT. It specifies CASSPGQTNTEAFF.

V usage is TRBV19 and J usage is TRBJ2-2; 10 nucleotides align to TRBD2. CDR1 LNHDA and CDR2 SQIVND come from the germline V gene (reference sequence). CDR3 size: 15 residues. The V segment lost 7 bases and the J segment 4 bases; nucleotides outside the gene matches: 6. Written as DNA, the CDR3 is TGTGCCAGTACTAAGCGGGAGGGCCTCACCGGGGAGCTGTTTTTT. Amino acids: CASTKREGLTGELFF.

The genes are TRBV6-5 and TRBJ1-2; TRBD1 might be the D (6 bases). This CDR3 has 15 amino acids. V gave up 6 bases and J gave up 4 bases, with 18 bases separating them. The germline V gene has CDR1 MNHEY and CDR2 SVGAGI. CDR3 residues: CASSPYSLGGYGYTF. CDR3 DNA sequence: TGTGCCAGCAGCCCATACTCATTAGGGGGCTATGGCTACACCTTC.

This clone has only a few counts. The J gene is TRBJ2-3, the V gene TRBV5-6, with 8 bases matching TRBD2. The germline CDR1 and CDR2 sequences are SGHDT and YYEEEE. This CDR3 comprises 17 residues. J lost 2 bases, V lost 0 bases, and 8 bases had no gene match. CDR3 region: CASSLEGAGVLTDTQYF. The CDR3 DNA is TGTGCCAGCAGCTTGGAGGGAGCGGGAGTACTCACAGATACGCAGTATTTT.

The chain joins TRBV28 to TRBJ1-5; 10 bases are a match to TRBD1. Per the germline V gene, CDR1 is MDHEN and CDR2 is SYDVKM. V lost 7 bases to trimming and J lost 2 bases; unmatched junction nucleotides: 5. The CDR3 runs 15 residues. The CDR3, as DNA: TGTGCCAGCAAGCGGACAGGGGGAGGCAATCAGCCCCAGCATTTT. Encoded protein: CASKRTGGGNQPQHF.

CDR3 coding DNA: TGTGCCAGCAGCCCGGGACTAGCGAGGGGCACCGGGGAGCTGTTTTTT. This gives the protein CASSPGLARGTGELFF. The gene calls are TRBV11-2 and TRBJ2-2; 10 bases map to TRBD2. The CDR3 contains 16 residues. Germline CDR1 SGHAT, CDR2 FQNNGV. Unmatched junction bases numbered 7, after V lost 5 bases and J lost 4 bases.

This rearrangement joins TRBV5-6 to TRBJ1-2; a possible D gene is TRBD1 (6 bases). The CDR3 extends over 14 amino acids. Per the germline V gene, CDR1 is SGHDT and CDR2 is YYEEEE. Trimming stripped 4 bases from V and 7 bases from J, with 17 bases between. The CDR3 region is CASSRTGGRGGYTF. The CDR3 DNA sequence: TGTGCCAGCAGCCGGACCGGGGGGCGTGGTGGCTACACCTTC.

The chain carries TRBV5-1 and TRBJ1-1; no clear D. The CDR3 consists of 15 residues. Trimming shortened V by 0 bases and J by 1 base, and 10 bases separated the two germline ends. The germline gives CDR1 SGHRS, CDR2 YFSETQ. The CDR3 DNA follows: TGCGCCAGCAGCTTGGAGCACAGCCAGAACACTGAAGCTTTCTTT. Translating gives CASSLEHSQNTEAFF.

The rearrangement uses TRBV29-1 and TRBJ2-7; D might be TRBD1 or TRBD2, each matching 5 bases. Germline V gene sequence: CDR1 SQVTM, CDR2 ANQGSEA. The CDR3 covers 13 residues. V lost 7 bases, J lost 0 bases, and 13 bases lay in between. The CDR3 coding sequence is TGCAGCGCCGGGACGACAAGCTCCTACGAGCAGTACTTC. Translated: CSAGTTSSYEQYF.